This paragraph covers one TCR beta chain sequence. This sample is drawn from a study of cytomegalovirus exposure and HLA in healthy donors. The PCR ran on 60 Vbeta and 13 Jbeta primers. Data came from immunoSEQ multiplex PCR; TCRdb stores just in-frame clones and leaves some out. The top ten clones hold around 8.8% of a sample with around 110,000 clones, around 69% of them seen once. This clonotype was obtained from a woman between 35 and 50 years old in good health and CMV-seropositive. The source material was PBMCs.

The CDR3 coding sequence is TGTGCCAGCTCACCGACCGGGACTACAGACCCAGATACGCAGTATTTT. It encodes CASSPTGTTDPDTQYF. The gene calls are TRBV18 and TRBJ2-3; the match to TRBD2 covers 7 bases. There are 16 residues in the CDR3. Looked up from germline, CDR1 is KGHSH and CDR2 is LQKENI. Unmatched junction bases numbered 10, after V lost 3 bases and J lost 4 bases. Full variable domain (missing parts from reference TRBV18 and TRBJ2-3): NAGVMQNPRHLVRRRGQEARLRCSPMKGHSHVYWYRQLPEEGLKFMVYLQKENIIDESGMPKERFSAEFPKEGPSILRIQQVVRGDSAAYFCASSPTGTTDPDTQYFGPGTRLTVL.